The 9 T cell receptor beta chains given below trace back to one sample, sequenced in a study of T cells after yellow fever vaccination. TCRdb called the 5' RACE reads again in MiXCR, with one record for every CDR3 protein. The table has around 200,000 distinct CDR3 sequences, 11% seen once. This sample comprised CD8+ T cells sorted from PBMCs, obtained 15 days after the yellow fever booster vaccination. The receptors derive from a man younger than 30 who received the YFV17D yellow fever vaccine.

This clonotype showed up just a few times. The J gene is TRBJ2-7, the V gene TRBV7-9; 8 positions match TRBD2. This CDR3 is 15 amino acids long. V trimming: 6 bases; J trimming: 6 bases; junction bases outside the gene matches: 13. Germline lookup yields CDR1 SEHNR and CDR2 FQNEAQ (reference sequence). The CDR3 is CASRTPPAGVGEQYF. The CDR3 DNA reads as TGTGCCAGCAGAACCCCCCCAGCGGGGGTCGGCGAGCAGTACTTC. The entire variable domain, with the rest obtained from reference TRBV7-9 and TRBJ2-7, is as follows: DTGVSQNPRHKITKRGQNVTFRCDPISEHNRLYWYRQTLGQGPEFLTYFQNEAQLEKSRLLSDRFSAERPKGSFSTLEIQRTEQGDSAMYLCASRTPPAGVGEQYFGPGTRLTVT.

This clonotype was seen a few times. The rearrangement uses TRBV6-1 and TRBJ1-2, with D perhaps TRBD1 (5 bases). This CDR3 is built from 11 residues. The V gene lost 8 bases and the J gene lost 4 bases, with 8 bases spanning the gap. CDR1 is MNHNS and CDR2 is SASEGT in the germline V gene. The DNA of the CDR3 is TGTGCCAGCGACAGAGCCTATGGCTACACCTTC. Translation: CASDRAYGYTF.

J is TRBJ1-6 and V is TRBV2; 8 nucleotides align to TRBD1. With V trimmed by 8 bases and J by 6 bases, 12 bases remained unmatched. Germline V gene sequence: CDR1 SNHLY, CDR2 FYNNEI. CDR3 length equals 16 residues. CDR3 nucleotide sequence: TGTGCCAGCTACCCTTCGACAGGGGCCCTTAATTCACCCCTCCACTTT. This gives the protein CASYPSTGALNSPLHF.

This clonotype has just a few counts. The chain recombines TRBV5-5 with TRBJ1-1, with 9 bases fitting TRBD1. This CDR3 region has 17 residues. Germline V CDR1 and CDR2: SGHKS, YYEKEE (reference sequence). V lost 4 bases, J lost 0 bases, and 10 bases stayed unmatched. DNA for the CDR3: TGTGCCAGCAGCCCAACGGGACAGGGTATAATGAACACTGAAGCTTTCTTT. This translates into CASSPTGQGIMNTEAFF.

In regard to this clonotype: One end of the junction is discordant with germline, which a read error may explain. The rearrangement uses TRBV2 and TRBJ1-3; weak D call: TRBD1 (6 bases). Germline V gene sequence: CDR1 SNHLY, CDR2 FYNNEI. The CDR3 extends over 17 amino acids. The DNA for the CDR3 is TGTGCCAGCAGGGAAGTGCCCCACAGGGAATCTGGAAACACCATATATTTT. Its translation: CASREVPHRESGNTIYF. Full variable domain (outside the CDR3, taken from reference TRBV2 and TRBJ1-3): EPEVTQTPSHQVTQMGQEVILRCVPISNHLYFYWYRQILGQKVEFLVSFYNNEISEKSEIFDDQFSVERPDGSNFTLKIRSTKLEDSAMYFCASREVPHRESGNTIYFGEGSWLTVV.

This rearrangement joins TRBV20-1 to TRBJ1-1, with 8 bases identical to TRBD1. V dropped 0 bases and J dropped 0; count of bases not matched to a gene: 6. CDR1 DFQATT and CDR2 SNEGSKA come from the germline V gene (reference sequence). There are 16 residues in the CDR3. In DNA, the CDR3 is TGCAGTGCTAGAGATATGAGACAGGGGATGAACACTGAAGCTTTCTTT. It encodes CSARDMRQGMNTEAFF.

The chain couples TRBV11-2 to TRBJ2-6; TRBD1 matches 9 bases. Germline V gives CDR1 SGHAT, CDR2 FQNNGV. J gave up 0 bases and V 8 bases, and 17 bases lay outside the gene matches. The CDR3 has 20 amino acids. For the CDR3, the DNA is TGTGCCAGCGGGATTAAGAACAGGGGGCAATTCAGCTCTGGGGCCAACGTCCTGACTTTC. It yields the protein CASGIKNRGQFSSGANVLTF.

This clonotype was found a few times. This chain uses TRBV7-2 with TRBJ1-4; no firm D call. The V gene's germline CDR1 is SGHTA and CDR2 FQGNSA. V was pared by 1 base and J by 10 bases, with 10 bases between. The CDR3 spans 13 residues. CDR3 sequence: CASSLVFPGKLFF. CDR3 in DNA: TGTGCCAGCAGCTTAGTGTTTCCAGGAAAACTGTTTTTT.

The J gene is TRBJ2-7, the V gene TRBV7-2; D remains ambiguous. The CDR3 sequence is 15 residues long. The ends were cut back, 4 bases at V and 4 bases at J, with 17 bases in the middle. Germline lookup yields CDR1 SGHTA and CDR2 FQGNSA. DNA of the CDR3: TGTGCCAGCAGCTCCTCGGGTTTCCCTTCATACGAGCAGTACTTC. Its protein is CASSSSGFPSYEQYF.